Many counts were recorded for the clone carrying this T cell receptor (beta chain). The target antigen is unknown. This sample is drawn from a study of T-cell reconstitution after alpha-beta-depleted transplantation in children. Study results and limitations: The origin of alpha-beta T cells about two months after transplant was reportedly several hundred expanded graft clones. The main origin of T-cell counts and diversity one year after transplant was newly produced T cells. For some patients, TCRbeta diversity was high at day 60 because of recipient T cells and thymic progenitors that survived.

V shed 4 bases, J shed 9 bases, and the junction held 8 bases outside the gene matches. The CDR3 has 15 amino acids. Per the germline V gene, CDR1 is DFQATT and CDR2 is SNEGSKA (reference sequence). TCRbeta library construction was performed incorporating unique molecular identifiers. TCRdb analysed the PCR reads with MiXCR anew, one entry per CDR3 protein. This sample has about 260,000 distinct CDR3 sequences; around 10% occur once, and the top ten carry about a quarter. Sequenced here: peripheral blood, sampled 180 days after TCRalphabeta/CD19-depleted stem cell transplant. This clonotype was sampled from a male patient aged 2-15 years who had a stem cell transplant for chronic granulomatous disease, so the T cells may come from the graft donor. The J gene is TRBJ2-1, the V gene TRBV20-1; 14 bases line up with TRBD2. The CDR3 loop is CSATSGTSGGSEQFF. The CDR3 region has the DNA TGCAGTGCTACCTCCGGGACTAGCGGGGGCAGTGAGCAGTTCTTC.